This T cell receptor (beta chain) was profiled in a study of blood T cell repertoires in COVID-19 (dated by TCRdb to the early 2020s). A note on the overall study: Samples covering the acute and convalescent phases of COVID-19 were provided by collaborators in the United States, Italy and Spain. The prospective study material was composed of cDNA or gDNA derived from T cells, B-cell-depleted T cells, or PBMCs. The dataset comprised deeply sampled blood TCRbeta repertoires from subjects exposed to, actively infected with, or recovered from COVID-19. The repertoires were made available in a free public database intended to serve as a resource for research on the immune response to SARS-CoV-2. The samples were drawn from the first 160 participants of the ongoing ImmuneRACE study and from about 1,200 subjects provided by 6 global collaborators. Sample metadata almost always included a de-identified subject ID, COVID-19 status, age in years and sex. Where available, HLA class I and class II types were obtained from metadata supplied by the sample provider rather than from assay-based typing. The investigation overall reported the following: The amount of clinical and demographic metadata varied by source and participant and was provided uncurated.

The cysteine opens and the phenylalanine closes a CDR3 of 13 amino acids. Only CDR3 DNA is held: 39 bases, read in frame from base 1. According to the germline V gene, CDR1 reads SGHDN and CDR2 reads FVKESK. A distance of 8 bases separates the germline ends of V and J, which lose 4 bases and 2 bases respectively. Regarding this clone: Its cognate antigen has yet to be identified. No base quality values were provided; no much bigger clone lies one nucleotide off.

The immunoSEQ Assay, a bias-controlled multiplex PCR, was used to amplify TCRbeta CDR3 regions from genomic DNA. In the paper's pipeline: Within the assay, amplification of reference gene primers was used to estimate how many nucleated cells each sample contained. To quantify the absolute abundance of each unique TCRbeta CDR3 rearrangement, sequence reads were collapsed and filtered. Productive Simpson clonality was computed per sample as the square root of Simpson's diversity index over productive rearrangements. TCRdb limited this immuneACCESS table to in-frame rearrangements with V and J called. A share of clones is missing; checked studies link under half to unresolved V genes, and the rest is unexplained. V and J calls and clone size are as listed in that table; D and trimming were resolved from the DNA. The sample table contains roughly 190,000 clones; only one count was recorded for 76% of them. About a sixth of the sample belongs to the ten largest clones.

In the prospective study, participants were roughly 18 to 95 years old, resided in about two dozen geographic areas of the United States, and were enrolled through a virtual design. In the prospective study, cohorts were assigned on the basis of participant-reported clinical history obtained from a screening survey and a study questionnaire. Mobile phlebotomists in the prospective study collected whole blood, serum and a nasopharyngeal or oropharyngeal swab from every participant. Prospective study participants could optionally give additional blood draws and questionnaires over an approximately two-month period. Before DNA extraction, blood samples from the prospective study were shipped at room temperature or frozen.

This chain is built from TRBV14 and TRBJ1-1, with the D gene too uncertain to name. Input material: PBMCs or T cells enriched from blood (not recorded which). The TCR was taken from a woman in her 50s with acute COVID-19. The nucleotide sequence is TGTGCCAGCAGCCCCTACAGAAACACTGAAGCTTTCTTT. Translated, this gives CASSPYRNTEAFF.